This TCR beta chain was captured in a study of patients and donors after allogeneic stem cell transplantation. TCRdb analysed the RT-PCR reads with MiXCR anew, one entry per CDR3 protein. The table includes 800,000 to 1,000,000 distinct CDR3 sequences, under 20% detected once. CDR3 length: 14 residues. Per germline, CDR1 SQVTM and CDR2 ANQGSEA. The ends lost 6 bases at V and 5 bases at J; junction bases unmatched: 9. What was sequenced was blood, either unsorted or a sorted T cell fraction (not recorded which). This chain uses TRBV29-1 with TRBJ1-4, with 7 bases identical to TRBD1. This clonotype was sampled from a human donor who was either an allogeneic HSCT recipient or a stem cell or donor lymphocyte infusion donor (not recorded which). It is not recorded whose cells these are; they may come from a transplant donor. The CDR3 loop is CSVRKDRSNEKLFF. The CDR3, as DNA: TGCAGCGTGAGAAAGGACAGGTCGAATGAAAAACTGTTTTTT.